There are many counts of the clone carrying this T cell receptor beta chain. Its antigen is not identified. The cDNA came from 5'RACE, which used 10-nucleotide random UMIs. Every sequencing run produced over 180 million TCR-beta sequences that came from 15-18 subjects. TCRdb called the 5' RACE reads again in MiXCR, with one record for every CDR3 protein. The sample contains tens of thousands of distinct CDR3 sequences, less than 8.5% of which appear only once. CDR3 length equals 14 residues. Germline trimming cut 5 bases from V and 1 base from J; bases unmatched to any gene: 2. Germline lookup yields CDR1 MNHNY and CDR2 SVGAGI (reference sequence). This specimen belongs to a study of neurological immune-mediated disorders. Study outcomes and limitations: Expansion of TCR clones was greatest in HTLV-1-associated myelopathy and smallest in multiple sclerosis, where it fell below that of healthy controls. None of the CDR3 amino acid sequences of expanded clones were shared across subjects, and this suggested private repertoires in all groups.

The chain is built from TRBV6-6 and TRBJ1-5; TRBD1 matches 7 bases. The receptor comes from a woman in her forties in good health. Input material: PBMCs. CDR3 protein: CASSETGSNQPQHF. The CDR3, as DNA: TGTGCCAGCAGTGAGACAGGGAGCAATCAGCCCCAGCATTTT.